The 29 T cell receptor beta chains in this list originate from one sample, sequenced in a study of cytomegalovirus exposure and HLA in healthy donors. PCR was performed using 60 Vbeta and 13 Jbeta primers. Clones were read by immunoSEQ multiplex PCR, and TCRdb kept only the in-frame ones, dropping some. The top ten clones hold 1.1% of a sample with 100,000 to 150,000 clones, roughly 81% of them seen once. Sample: PBMCs. Receptors were obtained from a woman under 40 in good health and CMV-seronegative.

The rearrangement uses TRBV6-5 and TRBJ2-5, with TRBD2 identical over 9 bases. V gave up 0 bases and J gave up 2 bases; unmatched junction bases: 4. This CDR3 spans 16 amino acids. Germline-derived CDR1 and CDR2 are MNHEY and SVGAGI. CDR3 bases: TGTGCCAGCAGTTACTCGATCAGCGGGGGGCAAGAGACCCAGTACTTC. Translating it yields CASSYSISGGQETQYF.

The chain recombines TRBV6-6 with TRBJ2-7; 13 bases agree with TRBD2. Trimming removed 5 bases from V and 3 bases from J; junction bases left unmatched: 1. The CDR3 consists of 14 residues. In germline, CDR1 is MNHNY, CDR2 SVGAGI (reference sequence). The CDR3 spells CASSRLAGGYEQYF. DNA for the CDR3: TGTGCCAGCAGTAGACTAGCGGGGGGCTACGAGCAGTACTTC.

The count of this clone is one. The chain joins TRBV30 to TRBJ2-1; D might be TRBD2 (6 bases). V was cut by 3 bases and J by 9 bases, with 9 bases left in between. Germline V gene data show CDR1 as GTSNPN and CDR2 as SVGIG (reference sequence). This CDR3 contains 11 residues. In DNA, the CDR3 is TGTGCCTGGAGCGAGCGGGCTGAGCAGTTCTTC. Encoded protein: CAWSERAEQFF.

This rearrangement joins TRBV10-3 to TRBJ2-1; 8 bases map to TRBD2. The J segment lost 2 bases and the V segment lost 0 bases, leaving 0 bases of the junction unmatched. Germline CDR1 reads ENHRY; CDR2 reads SYGVKD. The CDR3 is 15 residues long. Here the CDR3 reads CAISESGGAYNEQFF. CDR3 DNA sequence: TGTGCCATCAGTGAGTCCGGGGGGGCCTACAATGAGCAGTTCTTC.

J is TRBJ2-5 and V is TRBV5-1, with D perhaps TRBD2 (6 bases). Germline loops: CDR1 SGHRS, CDR2 YFSETQ. With 1 base removed from V and 2 bases from J, the gap between germline ends came to 21 bases. The CDR3 extends over 18 amino acids. The CDR3 sequence: CASSLREPGDREQETQYF. The CDR3 nucleotides are TGCGCCAGCAGCTTGCGAGAACCGGGAGATCGAGAACAAGAGACCCAGTACTTC. Variable domain in full (rest from reference TRBV5-1 and TRBJ2-5): KAGVTQTPRYLIKTRGQQVTLSCSPISGHRSVSWYQQTPGQGLQFLFEYFSETQRNKGNFPGRFSGRQFSNSRSEMNVSTLELGDSALYLCASSLREPGDREQETQYFGPGTRLLVL.

The chain links TRBV19 to TRBJ2-7, with a weak D call TRBD1 (5 bases). Deletions cut 5 bases from V and 3 bases from J, with 14 bases between. The CDR3 consists of 14 residues. The germline CDR1 and CDR2 sequences are LNHDA and SQIVND (reference sequence). The DNA for the CDR3 is TGTGCCAGTAGTTACTCAGCAGGGATCTACGAGCAGTACTTC. Translated, it gives CASSYSAGIYEQYF.

The chain uses TRBV6-1 and TRBJ1-4; D gene unclear. The CDR3 has 13 residues. Germline V gene lookup returns CDR1 MNHNS and CDR2 SASEGT. The V gene lost 4 bases and the J gene lost 13 bases, with 16 bases spanning the gap. The CDR3 sequence is CASSGYTRFVLFF. The CDR3 DNA is TGTGCCAGCAGTGGTTACACCAGATTCGTACTGTTTTTT.

This chain connects TRBV25-1 to TRBJ2-1, with TRBD2 matching 7 bases. The CDR3 runs 13 residues. Trimming at V came to 2 bases and at J to 5 bases, leaving 0 bases not matched to a gene. From germline, CDR1 is MGHDK and CDR2 SYGVNS. The CDR3 protein is CASSEAGDNEQFF. The DNA of the CDR3 is TGTGCCAGCAGTGAAGCGGGAGACAATGAGCAGTTCTTC.

The chain combines TRBV7-2 with TRBJ2-7; D remains unclear. V was pared by 0 bases and J by 0 bases, with 9 bases between. This CDR3 has 15 residues. The germline V gene has CDR1 SGHTA and CDR2 FQGNSA. The CDR3 sequence is CASSLAAEASYEQYF. As DNA, the CDR3 is TGTGCCAGCAGCTTAGCCGCAGAGGCCTCCTACGAGCAGTACTTC.

The chain employs TRBV9 and TRBJ2-7; 7 bases align to TRBD1. V trimming: 4 bases; J trimming: 3 bases; junction bases outside the gene matches: 7. The CDR3 has 14 amino acids. Germline loops: CDR1 SGDLS, CDR2 YYNGEE. The CDR3 DNA is TGTGCCAGCAGCACCTCCGGGACAGACTACGAGCAGTACTTC. It translates to CASSTSGTDYEQYF.

The chain employs TRBV9 and TRBJ2-7; 7 bases map to TRBD2. The CDR3 covers 15 residues. V gave up 1 base and J gave up 7 bases; unmatched junction bases: 11. The germline V gene encodes CDR1 SGDLS and CDR2 YYNGEE. This chain's CDR3 is CASSVRGGGPGEQYF. In DNA form, the CDR3 reads TGTGCCAGCAGCGTACGGGGCGGGGGACCGGGGGAGCAGTACTTC.

Only one count was recorded for this clone. V and J are TRBV11-2 and TRBJ2-5; perhaps TRBD2 as D (5 bases). Trimming removed 1 base from V and 2 bases from J, with 11 bases in between. CDR1 and CDR2 (germline): SGHAT, FQNNGV. CDR3 length equals 15 residues. The CDR3 DNA follows: TGTGCCAGCAGCTTAGGTTTCACTAGTCAAGAGACCCAGTACTTC. This gives the protein CASSLGFTSQETQYF.

This clone showed up just once. The chain is built from TRBV2 and TRBJ1-1, with D possibly TRBD1 on 6 matching bases. The CDR3 has 13 residues. In germline, CDR1 is SNHLY, CDR2 FYNNEI. The ends were cut back, 1 base at V and 12 bases at J, with 15 bases in the middle. CDR3 sequence reads: CASSEGRGVGTFF. CDR3 sequence (DNA): TGTGCCAGCAGTGAAGGCAGGGGAGTAGGAACTTTCTTT.

This sequence joins TRBV7-8 and TRBJ1-5, with TRBD1 identical over 7 bases. CDR3 size: 15 residues. CDR1 is SGHVS, CDR2 FQNEAQ, per germline. V lost 5 bases to trimming and J lost 3 bases; unmatched junction nucleotides: 7. The CDR3 here is CASSTEQGPNQPQHF. The DNA of the CDR3 is TGTGCCAGCAGCACGGAACAGGGGCCCAATCAGCCCCAGCATTTT.

DNA of the CDR3: TGTGCCAGTAGTACCCCGGGACAGGGTGCGAACAATGAGCAGTTCTTC. Its translation is CASSTPGQGANNEQFF. The J gene is TRBJ2-1, the V gene TRBV19; 9 nucleotides align to TRBD1. Germline CDR1 LNHDA, CDR2 SQIVND (reference sequence). The CDR3 spans 16 residues. Trimming took 4 bases from V and 5 from J; bases not matched to a gene: 9.

The chain combines TRBV2 with TRBJ2-7; D is undetermined. Germline CDR1 is SNHLY and CDR2 is FYNNEI. The CDR3 is 15 residues long. Trimming stripped 6 bases from V and 6 bases from J, with 21 bases between. The CDR3 DNA is TGTGCCAGCAGAAAAGACGAGGTGACCCTACGCGAGCAGTACTTC. Encoded protein: CASRKDEVTLREQYF.

The J gene is TRBJ2-3, the V gene TRBV7-3; D is unresolved. Germline V gene data show CDR1 as SGHTA and CDR2 as FQGTGA. There are 14 residues in the CDR3. The V end was cut by 0 bases, the J end by 2 bases, with 6 bases between. CDR3 DNA sequence: TGTGCCAGCAGCTTAACGTCCAACACAGATACGCAGTATTTT. Residues: CASSLTSNTDTQYF.

The CDR3 DNA reads TGTGCCAGTAGCCGGGGGGGCGGGGGGCGAGTAACGCAGTATTTT. Translation: CASSRGGGGRVTQYF. The V gene is TRBV19, the J gene TRBJ2-3, with 8 bases aligning to TRBD2. The junction had 14 bases not matched to a gene; V was cut back by 6 bases and J by 9 bases. CDR1 and CDR2 (germline): LNHDA, SQIVND (reference sequence). The CDR3 covers 15 residues. Filled out from reference TRBV19 and TRBJ2-3, the complete variable domain reads DGGITQSPKYLFRKEGQNVTLSCEQNLNHDAMYWYRQDPGQGLRLIYYSQIVNDFQKGDIAEGYSVSREKKESFPLTVTSAQKNPTAFYLCASSRGGGGRVTQYFGPGTRLTVL.

This chain links TRBV30 with TRBJ1-4, with TRBD1 matching over 7 bases. This CDR3 is built from 13 residues. The V and J ends lost 0 bases and 13 bases, in that order; junction bases with no gene match: 8. CDR1 is GTSNPN, CDR2 SVGIG, per germline (reference sequence). The CDR3 DNA reads as TGTGCCTGGAGTGTTACAGGGGTAAATGGACTGTTTTTT. It specifies CAWSVTGVNGLFF.

In this sample, this clone turned up a few times. The genes are TRBV11-3 and TRBJ2-1, with 7 bases matching TRBD1. Germline values: CDR1 SGHNT, CDR2 YENEEA. This CDR3 contains 17 residues. J gave up 0 bases and V 0 bases, and 5 bases lay outside the gene matches. The chain's CDR3 is CASSLDGTASSYNEQFF. In nucleotides, the CDR3 is TGTGCCAGCAGCTTAGATGGGACAGCTAGCTCCTACAATGAGCAGTTCTTC.

This rearrangement joins TRBV27 to TRBJ2-5; the match to TRBD2 covers 10 bases. CDR1 is MNHEY, CDR2 SMNVEV, per germline (reference sequence). The CDR3 length is 16 residues. Unmatched junction bases numbered 3, after V lost 1 base and J lost 1 base. CDR3 bases: TGTGCCAGCAGTTTATGGGCTAGCGGGGGCCAAGAGACCCAGTACTTC. Translation gives CASSLWASGGQETQYF.

J is TRBJ1-2 and V is TRBV7-3; D might be TRBD1 (6 bases). The CDR3 is made up of 13 amino acids. Trimming shortened V by 5 bases and J by 7 bases, and 14 bases separated the two germline ends. CDR1 is SGHTA and CDR2 is FQGTGA in the germline V gene. The CDR3 sequence is CASSAQQGAGYTF. The CDR3 DNA reads TGTGCCAGCAGCGCCCAACAGGGCGCTGGCTACACCTTC. The entire variable domain, with the rest obtained from reference TRBV7-3 and TRBJ1-2, is as follows: GAGVSQTPSNKVTEKGKYVELRCDPISGHTALYWYRQSLGQGPEFLIYFQGTGAADDSGLPNDRFFAVRPEGSVSTLKIQRTERGDSAVYLCASSAQQGAGYTFGSGTRLTVV.

This chain links TRBV18 with TRBJ2-3; D remains ambiguous. V lost 3 bases to trimming and J lost 2 bases, with 3 bases between them. Germline assignment: CDR1 KGHSH and CDR2 LQKENI. The CDR3 sequence is 12 residues long. The CDR3 protein is CASSPYTDTQYF. The CDR3 DNA follows: TGTGCCAGCTCACCCTACACAGATACGCAGTATTTT.

The count of this clone is one. This chain links TRBV11-2 with TRBJ2-1; TRBD2 might be the D (7 bases). In germline, CDR1 is SGHAT, CDR2 FQNNGV. This CDR3 has 16 residues. V lost 2 bases to trimming and J lost 1 base, with 12 bases between them. As DNA, the CDR3 is TGTGCCAGCAGCTTAAGGGGGGGCGTGTCCTACAATGAGCAGTTCTTC. Its protein is CASSLRGGVSYNEQFF.

The rearrangement links TRBV11-3 to TRBJ2-1; 9 bases are a match to TRBD2. The V and J ends lost 5 bases and 3 bases, in that order; junction bases with no gene match: 11. This CDR3 spans 17 amino acids. Germline loops: CDR1 SGHNT, CDR2 YENEEA. The DNA for the CDR3 is TGTGCCAGCAGCCCTAGCGGGACCATCCTACACTACAATGAGCAGTTCTTC. It yields the protein CASSPSGTILHYNEQFF.

The genes are TRBV7-9 and TRBJ2-5; the match to TRBD1 covers 7 bases. With V trimmed by 0 bases and J by 5 bases, 3 bases remained unmatched. The CDR3 is 14 residues long. Germline-derived CDR1 and CDR2 are SEHNR and FQNEAQ (reference sequence). The CDR3 protein is CASSLAQGRETQYF. CDR3 sequence (DNA): TGTGCCAGCAGCTTAGCACAGGGGCGGGAGACCCAGTACTTC.

This chain links TRBV2 with TRBJ2-1; D possibly matches TRBD1 or TRBD2 (6 bases each). V dropped 6 bases and J dropped 6 bases, with 12 bases sitting between them. The CDR3 has 13 residues. Germline V gene sequence: CDR1 SNHLY, CDR2 FYNNEI. CDR3 DNA: TGTGCCAGCAGCGAACAGGGAGGCAATGAGCAGTTCTTC. Its translation: CASSEQGGNEQFF.

This clone has only one observation. V and J are TRBV27 and TRBJ1-5; D is uncertain. V gave up 1 base and J gave up 4 bases, with 5 bases separating them. Germline lookup yields CDR1 MNHEY and CDR2 SMNVEV (reference sequence). The CDR3 spans 13 residues. The CDR3 nucleotides read TGTGCCAGCAGTTTATTGGAGAATCAGCCCCAGCATTTT. It translates to CASSLLENQPQHF.

V and J are TRBV5-1 and TRBJ2-3, with TRBD2 matching 10 bases. Germline V gives CDR1 SGHRS, CDR2 YFSETQ. Trimming at V came to 4 bases and at J to 0 bases, leaving 5 bases not matched to a gene. The CDR3 runs to 16 residues. CDR3 DNA sequence: TGCGCCAGCAGCCCGACTAGCGGGCCTAGCACAGATACGCAGTATTTT. It encodes CASSPTSGPSTDTQYF.